This T cell receptor beta chain was found in a study of shared clonotypes between healthy human individuals. Sequencing was performed with immunoSEQ multiplex PCR; in TCRdb, only in-frame clones are kept and a portion is missing. Of 2,500,000 or so clones listed, about nine tenths are singletons. V lost 6 bases and J 7 bases, leaving 9 bases between the germline ends. This CDR3 is 11 amino acids long. Germline V lookup: CDR1 MNHEY, CDR2 SVGAGI. The chain joins TRBV6-5 to TRBJ1-2; D is uncertain. The source is a man between 18 and 29 years old in good health. Some clones in this sample may be carry-over from other donors' samples. The sample taken for sequencing was naive CD4+ T cells from PBMCs. Specified subset: CD45RA+ positively selected. CDR3 DNA: TGTGCCAGCAGCAACTTCCCTGGCTACACCTTC. Residues: CASSNFPGYTF.